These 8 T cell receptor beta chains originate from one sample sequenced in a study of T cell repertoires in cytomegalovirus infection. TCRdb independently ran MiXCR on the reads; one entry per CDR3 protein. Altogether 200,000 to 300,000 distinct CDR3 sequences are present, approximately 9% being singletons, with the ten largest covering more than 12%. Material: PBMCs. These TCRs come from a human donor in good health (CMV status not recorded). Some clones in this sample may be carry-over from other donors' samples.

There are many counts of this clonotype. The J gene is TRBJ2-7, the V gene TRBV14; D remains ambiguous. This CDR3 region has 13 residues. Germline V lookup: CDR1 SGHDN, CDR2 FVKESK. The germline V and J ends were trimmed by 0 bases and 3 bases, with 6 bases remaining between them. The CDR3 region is CASSQDLLYEQYF. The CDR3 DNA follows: TGTGCCAGCAGCCAAGATCTCCTCTACGAGCAGTACTTC.

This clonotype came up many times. The CDR3 loop is CASSSYRGETQYF. CDR3 DNA sequence: TGTGCCAGCAGCTCCTACAGGGGGGAGACCCAGTACTTC. This chain uses TRBV7-2 with TRBJ2-5; 8 bases match TRBD1. The V segment lost 4 bases and the J segment 5 bases; nucleotides outside the gene matches: 3. The germline gives CDR1 SGHTA, CDR2 FQGNSA. CDR3 size: 13 residues.

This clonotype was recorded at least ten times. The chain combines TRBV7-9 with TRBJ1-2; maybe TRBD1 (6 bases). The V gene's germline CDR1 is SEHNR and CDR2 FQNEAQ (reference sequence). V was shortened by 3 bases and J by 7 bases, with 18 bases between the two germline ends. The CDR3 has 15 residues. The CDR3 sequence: CASSLGSQGRGGYTF. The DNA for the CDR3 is TGTGCCAGCAGCTTGGGATCTCAGGGGCGCGGTGGCTACACCTTC.

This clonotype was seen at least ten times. The CDR3 region has the DNA TGTGCCAGCAGCCAGACAGGGGACGGCTACACCTTC. Its translation: CASSQTGDGYTF. The chain is built from TRBV7-9 and TRBJ1-2; 8 bases fit TRBD1. The CDR3 has 12 residues. After removal of 5 bases from V and 8 bases from J, the junction contained 4 bases not matched to a gene. Germline assignment: CDR1 SEHNR and CDR2 FQNEAQ (reference sequence).

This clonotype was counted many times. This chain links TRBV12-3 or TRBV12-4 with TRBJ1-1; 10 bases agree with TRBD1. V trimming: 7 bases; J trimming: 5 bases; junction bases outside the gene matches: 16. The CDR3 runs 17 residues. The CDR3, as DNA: TGTGCCAGCATCAACCTCGGAGGGGACAGGGGAGGGACTGAAGCTTTCTTT. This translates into CASINLGGDRGGTEAFF.

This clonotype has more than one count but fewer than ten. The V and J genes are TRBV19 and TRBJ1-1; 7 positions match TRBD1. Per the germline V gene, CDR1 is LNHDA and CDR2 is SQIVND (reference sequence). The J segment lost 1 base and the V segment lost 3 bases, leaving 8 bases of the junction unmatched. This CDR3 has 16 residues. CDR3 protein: CASSIMRGLRNTEAFF. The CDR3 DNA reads TGTGCCAGTAGTATCATGAGGGGGCTTAGGAACACTGAAGCTTTCTTT.

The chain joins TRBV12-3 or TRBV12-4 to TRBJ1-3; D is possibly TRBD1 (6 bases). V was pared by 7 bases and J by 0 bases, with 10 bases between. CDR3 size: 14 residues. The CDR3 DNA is TGTGCCAGCACCGTACAGGGCTCTGGAAACACCATATATTTT. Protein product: CASTVQGSGNTIYF.

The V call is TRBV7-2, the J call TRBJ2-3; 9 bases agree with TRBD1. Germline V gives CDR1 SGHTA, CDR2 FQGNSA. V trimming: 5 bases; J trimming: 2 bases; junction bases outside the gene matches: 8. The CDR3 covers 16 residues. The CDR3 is CASSLFGTGNTDTQYF. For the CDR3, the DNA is TGTGCCAGCAGCCTATTCGGGACAGGGAACACAGATACGCAGTATTTT.